Shown below are 27 T cell receptor beta chains from a single sample sequenced in a study of cytomegalovirus exposure and HLA in healthy donors. The PCR contained 60 Vbeta and 13 Jbeta primers. TCRdb's copy holds only in-frame clones and misses some; the assay was immunoSEQ multiplex PCR. This table has 85,000 to 100,000 clones, over 70% appearing once. Sequencing was carried out using PBMCs. The receptor set was obtained from a man aged 45-65 years in good health and CMV-seropositive.

This clone was observed a few times. CDR3 bases: TGTGCCAGCAGTTACTCCCGGGGACTTAACTATGGCTACACCTTC. This encodes CASSYSRGLNYGYTF. The chain carries TRBV6-5 and TRBJ1-2, with D perhaps matching TRBD1 (5 bases). The germline gives CDR1 MNHEY, CDR2 SVGAGI. There are 15 residues in the CDR3. V lost 0 bases and J 1 base, leaving 9 bases between the germline ends.

This clone was observed a handful of times. The chain links TRBV4-3 to TRBJ1-4; tentatively, D is TRBD1 (6 bases). With 0 bases removed from V and 5 bases from J, the gap between germline ends came to 10 bases. Per germline, CDR1 LGHNA and CDR2 YSLEER. The CDR3 extends over 15 amino acids. CDR3 nucleotides: TGCGCCAGCAGCCAAGATACAGGGCTGAATGAAAAACTGTTTTTT. This encodes CASSQDTGLNEKLFF.

As DNA, the CDR3 is TGTGCCTGGAGTGTGTGGCAGCTAGAGCCCGAAGCTTTCTTT. Its translation is CAWSVWQLEPEAFF. This sequence joins TRBV30 and TRBJ1-1; D not resolved. Germline CDR1 GTSNPN, CDR2 SVGIG (reference sequence). V was pared by 0 bases and J by 8 bases, with 16 bases between. The CDR3 is 14 amino acids.

The chain joins TRBV6-6 to TRBJ2-1; 10 nucleotides line up with TRBD1. The ends lost 6 bases at V and 8 bases at J; junction bases unmatched: 4. Germline CDR1 MNHNY, CDR2 SVGAGI (reference sequence). The length of the CDR3 is 13 residues. CDR3 loop: CASRSTGGDEQFF. The CDR3 bases are TGTGCCAGCAGGTCGACAGGGGGCGATGAGCAGTTCTTC.

The chain has TRBV6-5 and TRBJ1-1; 7 bases are a match to TRBD1. Germline V gives CDR1 MNHEY, CDR2 SVGAGI. This CDR3 comprises 12 residues. The junction had 6 bases not matched to a gene; V was cut back by 4 bases and J by 10 bases. The chain's CDR3 is CASSSETGIAFF. In DNA form, the CDR3 reads TGTGCCAGCAGTTCCGAGACAGGGATAGCTTTCTTT.

The CDR3 region has the DNA TGTGCCAGCAGTCCGGACCACCGGGGTGAGCAGTTCTTC. Translation gives CASSPDHRGEQFF. The chain employs TRBV28 and TRBJ2-1; TRBD2 is a possible D gene (5 bases). This CDR3 spans 13 amino acids. V was clipped by 5 bases and J by 9 bases, with 14 bases between them. Germline lookup yields CDR1 MDHEN and CDR2 SYDVKM.

This clone was detected only a few times. V gene TRBV6-5 combines with J gene TRBJ2-7, with D unresolved. V dropped 7 bases and J dropped 4 bases, with 5 bases sitting between them. Germline-derived CDR1 and CDR2 are MNHEY and SVGAGI. The CDR3 covers 10 residues. The CDR3 region has the DNA TGTGCCAGCATAGAATACGAGCAGTACTTC. Its protein is CASIEYEQYF.

The V and J genes are TRBV9 and TRBJ2-1, with TRBD1 as a possible D gene (6 bases). V gave up 3 bases and J gave up 6 bases, with 13 bases separating them. The CDR3 is 14 amino acids. Germline V CDR1 and CDR2: SGDLS, YYNGEE. This CDR3 is CASSAGEDSNEQFF. The CDR3 DNA sequence: TGTGCCAGCAGCGCCGGAGAGGACAGCAATGAGCAGTTCTTC.

The rearrangement links TRBV6-5 to TRBJ1-2; D may be TRBD1 (6 bases). Trimming took 10 bases from V and 7 from J, leaving 19 bases between them. The length of the CDR3 is 13 residues. Germline values: CDR1 MNHEY, CDR2 SVGAGI. This chain's CDR3 is CATARGAKGGYTF. In DNA, the CDR3 is TGTGCCACCGCTCGGGGGGCTAAGGGTGGCTACACCTTC.

As DNA, the CDR3 is TGTGCCAGCAGTTACGGAGCGGGGCGGGGGCAGTTCTTC. It translates to CASSYGAGRGQFF. V is TRBV6-5 and J is TRBJ2-1, with TRBD2 matching over 7 bases. The CDR3 covers 13 residues. The germline gives CDR1 MNHEY, CDR2 SVGAGI. The trim removed 2 bases at V and 12 bases at J, leaving 7 bases unmatched.

The V call is TRBV14, the J call TRBJ2-1, with 7 bases lining up with TRBD1. This CDR3 spans 13 amino acids. Germline loops: CDR1 SGHDN, CDR2 FVKESK. The ends lost 2 bases at V and 11 bases at J; junction bases unmatched: 6. CDR3 sequence reads: CASSQQRQGQQFF. The CDR3, as DNA: TGTGCCAGCAGCCAACAAAGACAGGGACAGCAGTTCTTC.

Only one count was recorded for this clone. The chain recombines TRBV2 with TRBJ2-7, with TRBD1 as a possible D gene (6 bases). Germline assignment: CDR1 SNHLY and CDR2 FYNNEI. V was cut by 11 bases and J by 2 bases, with 16 bases left in between. This CDR3 is 13 amino acids long. The CDR3 spells CAGGRAGAYEQYF. CDR3 in DNA: TGTGCCGGAGGAAGGGCAGGGGCCTACGAGCAGTACTTC.

The rearrangement links TRBV7-9 to TRBJ2-2, with a weak D call TRBD1 (6 bases). CDR1 SEHNR and CDR2 FQNEAQ come from the germline V gene (reference sequence). Trimming cost V 3 bases and J 4 bases, with 12 bases left between them. This CDR3 contains 15 residues. The CDR3 sequence: CASSFTGIGTGELFF. In nucleotides, the CDR3 is TGTGCCAGCAGCTTTACAGGGATTGGCACCGGGGAGCTGTTTTTT.

This sequence joins TRBV7-2 and TRBJ1-5, with 8 bases identical to TRBD1. The germline gives CDR1 SGHTA, CDR2 FQGNSA. V was pared by 5 bases and J by 7 bases, with 7 bases of the junction left unmatched. This CDR3 has 14 residues. CDR3 sequence reads: CASSPGTGLQPQHF. CDR3 DNA: TGTGCCAGCAGCCCAGGGACAGGACTCCAGCCCCAGCATTTT.

The chain has TRBV9 and TRBJ2-3, with TRBD1 identical over 9 bases. CDR3 length: 16 amino acids. Germline V gene sequence: CDR1 SGDLS, CDR2 YYNGEE. The J segment lost 5 bases and the V segment lost 5 bases, leaving 12 bases of the junction unmatched. The CDR3 DNA sequence: TGTGCCAGCAGTGATCTTATGGGACAGGGCGTAGATACGCAGTATTTT. It specifies CASSDLMGQGVDTQYF.

This sequence joins TRBV7-9 and TRBJ1-3; unclear D gene. This CDR3 has 14 residues. In germline, CDR1 is SEHNR, CDR2 FQNEAQ (reference sequence). V lost 2 bases, J lost 0 bases, and 5 bases lay in between. The CDR3 is CASSLIISGNTIYF. The CDR3, as DNA: TGTGCCAGCAGCTTAATCATCTCTGGAAACACCATATATTTT.

The J gene is TRBJ1-1, the V gene TRBV19; no reliable D call. Germline V gives CDR1 LNHDA, CDR2 SQIVND (reference sequence). This CDR3 region has 14 residues. The ends were cut back, 3 bases at V and 11 bases at J, with 19 bases in the middle. The CDR3 protein is CASSIEGPPLGAFF. CDR3 bases: TGTGCCAGTAGTATTGAGGGCCCTCCTTTGGGGGCTTTCTTT. The full variable domain, in which reference TRBV19 and TRBJ1-1 provide the parts outside the CDR3, is DGGITQSPKYLFRKEGQNVTLSCEQNLNHDAMYWYRQDPGQGLRLIYYSQIVNDFQKGDIAEGYSVSREKKESFPLTVTSAQKNPTAFYLCASSIEGPPLGAFFGQGTRLTVV.

This chain uses TRBV5-1 with TRBJ2-2; possible D gene TRBD1, 5 bases. CDR1 SGHRS and CDR2 YFSETQ come from the germline V gene. Trimming cost V 2 bases and J 6 bases, with 8 bases left between them. The CDR3 consists of 13 residues. CDR3 in amino acids: CASSLQVPGELFF. The CDR3, as DNA: TGCGCCAGCAGCTTACAGGTTCCCGGGGAGCTGTTTTTT.

This clone was detected only once. The DNA for the CDR3 is TGTGCCAGCAGTGAAGGGACAGGGTTCCCAACCTACGAGCAGTACTTC. Amino acids: CASSEGTGFPTYEQYF. The chain has TRBV6-1 and TRBJ2-7; 8 bases line up with TRBD1. CDR3 length: 16 amino acids. Germline CDR1 and CDR2: MNHNS and SASEGT. V lost 1 base, J lost 2 bases, and 7 bases stayed unmatched.

The CDR3 nucleotides read TGTGCCAGTAGTCCCAACAGTTGGGGCGCACTGTCCCAGTTCTTC. Translated, it gives CASSPNSWGALSQFF. The gene calls are TRBV19 and TRBJ2-1; weak D call: TRBD1 (5 bases). V dropped 5 bases and J dropped 13 bases, with 24 bases sitting between them. Germline V gene lookup returns CDR1 LNHDA and CDR2 SQIVND (reference sequence). The CDR3 runs to 15 residues.

V gene TRBV6-1 combines with J gene TRBJ2-5, with TRBD2 matching over 12 bases. J gave up 5 bases and V 5 bases, and 6 bases lay outside the gene matches. The CDR3 length is 15 residues. CDR1 and CDR2 (germline): MNHNS, SASEGT. CDR3 DNA: TGTGCCAGCAGTACTCTAGCGGGGGGGCCGGAGACCCAGTACTTC. Translation: CASSTLAGGPETQYF.

The genes are TRBV6-5 and TRBJ2-7, with TRBD2 matching over 16 bases. V was pared by 0 bases and J by 7 bases, with 3 bases of the junction left unmatched. This CDR3 is built from 16 residues. Germline loops: CDR1 MNHEY, CDR2 SVGAGI. CDR3 sequence (DNA): TGTGCCAGCAGTTACTCGGGACTAGCGGGGGGGCAGGAGCAGTACTTC. Translated, it gives CASSYSGLAGGQEQYF.

The count of this clone is one. This chain connects TRBV7-2 to TRBJ2-1, with 10 bases that match TRBD2. Trimming took 2 bases from V and 10 from J; bases not matched to a gene: 8. CDR1 SGHTA and CDR2 FQGNSA come from the germline V gene. The CDR3 totals 15 residues. CDR3 protein: CASSLFPAGGGEQFF. CDR3 nucleotides: TGTGCCAGCAGCTTATTTCCAGCGGGGGGGGGAGAGCAGTTCTTC.

The chain employs TRBV20-1 and TRBJ1-1; unclear D gene. Germline assignment: CDR1 DFQATT and CDR2 SNEGSKA (reference sequence). V was shortened by 7 bases and J by 1 base, with 4 bases between the two germline ends. The CDR3 runs to 10 residues. The CDR3 spells CSGRNTEAFF. The CDR3 DNA sequence: TGCAGTGGTCGGAACACTGAAGCTTTCTTT.

V and J are TRBV6-5 and TRBJ1-6, with D possibly TRBD1 on 6 matching bases. Germline V lookup: CDR1 MNHEY, CDR2 SVGAGI. The CDR3 length is 15 residues. V lost 8 bases and J 8 bases, leaving 19 bases between the germline ends. CDR3 protein: CASRMGGGFDSPLHF. In DNA, the CDR3 is TGTGCCAGCCGAATGGGGGGGGGCTTTGATTCACCCCTCCACTTT.

This clone has just a few counts. The chain carries TRBV27 and TRBJ1-6; the match to TRBD1 covers 8 bases. The CDR3 contains 15 residues. CDR1 is MNHEY, CDR2 SMNVEV, per germline (reference sequence). J gave up 8 bases and V 5 bases, and 8 bases lay outside the gene matches. The CDR3 loop is CASSRRQGLDSPLHF. The CDR3 DNA reads TGTGCCAGCAGTCGGCGACAGGGGCTCGATTCACCCCTCCACTTT.

The chain recombines TRBV29-1 with TRBJ1-2; TRBD1 matches 7 bases. V lost 6 bases, J lost 4 bases, and 5 bases stayed unmatched. Germline-derived CDR1 and CDR2 are SQVTM and ANQGSEA. This CDR3 is built from 12 residues. CDR3 DNA sequence: TGCAGCGTCAGCCAGGGGGGCTATGGCTACACCTTC. Its translation: CSVSQGGYGYTF.